The 7 T cell receptor beta chains listed next were all sequenced from one sample in a study of T cells in Graves' hyperthyroidism and ophthalmopathy. From RNA transcripts, TCR beta CDR3 regions were amplified. The primer set for the first-round RT-PCR of the TCR CDR3 was HTBI. One entry per CDR3 protein, called by TCRdb with MiXCR from the multiplex PCR reads. The sample holds 350,000 to 400,000 distinct CDR3 sequences, about a fifth seen once. Sequencing was performed on blood. Receptors originate from a woman younger than 35 with Graves' hyperthyroidism.

The gene calls are TRBV12-3 or TRBV12-4 and TRBJ1-1, with D unclear. This CDR3 region has 13 residues. The germline V and J ends were trimmed by 2 bases and 3 bases, with 7 bases remaining between them. The CDR3 DNA reads as TGTGCCAGCAGTTTATATCAGTACACTGAAGCTTTCTTT. Translation gives CASSLYQYTEAFF.

The gene calls are TRBV29-1 and TRBJ2-5; D possibly corresponds to TRBD2 (6 bases). Germline lookup yields CDR1 SQVTM and CDR2 ANQGSEA. This CDR3 is built from 12 residues. V lost 6 bases and J 4 bases, leaving 12 bases between the germline ends. CDR3: CSVGEVGETQYF. DNA for the CDR3: TGCAGCGTAGGGGAGGTAGGAGAGACCCAGTACTTC.

At least ten counts were recorded for this clonotype. The chain links TRBV6-1 to TRBJ2-7, with D possibly being TRBD1 (5 bases). Germline V gives CDR1 MNHNS, CDR2 SASEGT. Trimming pared 6 bases from V and 6 bases from J, leaving 18 bases between. The CDR3 runs 14 residues. CDR3 protein: CASRGPIKDTEQYF. The CDR3 coding sequence is TGTGCCAGCAGGGGGCCGATCAAGGACACCGAGCAGTACTTC.

The chain combines TRBV28 with TRBJ1-1; D is ambiguous. The CDR3 contains 14 residues. The V end was cut by 6 bases, the J end by 6 bases, with 17 bases between. CDR1 is MDHEN, CDR2 SYDVKM, per germline. CDR3 bases: TGTGCCAGCAGCACACGACACGGTCGGCCTGAAGCTTTCTTT. This sequence encodes CASSTRHGRPEAFF.

The rearrangement links TRBV6-2 or TRBV6-3 to TRBJ1-2; TRBD1 might be the D (6 bases). V was shortened by 7 bases and J by 8 bases, with 17 bases between the two germline ends. The CDR3 runs to 13 residues. Germline CDR1 reads MNHEY; CDR2 reads SVGEGT. CDR3 sequence: CASNSRDIEGYTF. Here the CDR3 DNA reads TGTGCCAGCAACAGCCGGGACATTGAAGGCTACACCTTC.

The chain carries TRBV10-3 and TRBJ2-2; D might be TRBD1 or TRBD2, each matching 5 bases. CDR1 is ENHRY, CDR2 SYGVKD, per germline. V was cut by 10 bases and J by 1 base, with 16 bases left in between. The CDR3 extends over 15 amino acids. The DNA for the CDR3 is TGTGCCACCCACGGGGCGGTAGGGAACACCGGGGAGCTGTTTTTT. Translated, it gives CATHGAVGNTGELFF.

There are a few counts of this clonotype. This sequence joins TRBV18 and TRBJ1-2, with a weak D call TRBD1 (5 bases). The V end lost 6 bases, the J end lost 6 bases, and 17 bases lay between the germline ends. The CDR3 has 14 amino acids. CDR1 is KGHSH, CDR2 LQKENI, per germline. The CDR3 DNA follows: TGTGCCAGCTCCTTAACCACCAGGGCGGATGGCTACACCTTC. Amino acids: CASSLTTRADGYTF.